The 25 T cell receptor beta chains listed next were all sequenced from one sample in a study of cytotoxic CD8 clonotypes in ibrutinib-treated CLL. Sequenced by immunoSEQ multiplex PCR; TCRdb stores in-frame clones only, minus some. The sample holds 52,000 or so clones, 50% to 65% seen once. The starting material was PBMCs, obtained at disease progression, from a patient treated with ibrutinib. The receptors stem from a human donor with chronic lymphocytic leukemia.

The chain couples TRBV19 to TRBJ1-1; D gene unclear. With 5 bases removed from V and 7 bases from J, the gap between germline ends came to 14 bases. Germline V gene data show CDR1 as LNHDA and CDR2 as SQIVND (reference sequence). The CDR3 is 13 residues long. CDR3 DNA sequence: TGTGCCAGTAGTGAGTCGGGATATCATGAAGCTTTCTTT. Translation gives CASSESGYHEAFF.

This clone was picked up a small number of times. V is TRBV18 and J is TRBJ2-7; 11 bases align to TRBD2. Unmatched junction bases numbered 11, after V lost 0 bases and J lost 4 bases. The germline gives CDR1 KGHSH, CDR2 LQKENI. This CDR3 has 18 residues. CDR3 coding DNA: TGTGCCAGCTCACCACCAGGAGCCTTGACTAGCGGGACTTACGAGCAGTACTTC. As protein: CASSPPGALTSGTYEQYF.

The V and J genes are TRBV5-1 and TRBJ1-6; TRBD1 is a possible D gene (5 bases). The ends were cut back, 4 bases at V and 9 bases at J, with 14 bases in the middle. Germline CDR1 SGHRS, CDR2 YFSETQ. This CDR3 contains 14 residues. DNA for the CDR3: TGCGCCAGCAGCCCCGAGGCGAGGGGTTCACCCCTCCACTTT. Protein sequence: CASSPEARGSPLHF.

The chain is built from TRBV7-9 and TRBJ2-7; 8 bases align to TRBD2. CDR1 and CDR2 from the germline V gene are SEHNR and FQNEAQ (reference sequence). The CDR3 covers 15 residues. Germline trimming cut 5 bases from V and 2 bases from J; bases unmatched to any gene: 8. The CDR3 loop is CASSHDLAGTYEQYF. The CDR3 region has the DNA TGTGCCAGCAGCCATGATCTAGCGGGTACCTACGAGCAGTACTTC.

This sequence joins TRBV18 and TRBJ2-7, with 8 bases fitting TRBD1. There are 13 residues in the CDR3. CDR1 and CDR2 (germline): KGHSH, LQKENI. J gave up 7 bases and V 3 bases, and 5 bases lay outside the gene matches. DNA for the CDR3: TGTGCCAGCTCACCCCAGGGGGCATGGGAGCAGTACTTC. It codes for CASSPQGAWEQYF.

The chain carries TRBV28 and TRBJ1-6, with D possibly being TRBD1 (5 bases). The V and J ends lost 3 bases and 10 bases respectively, with 13 bases between them. The germline gives CDR1 MDHEN, CDR2 SYDVKM. The CDR3 totals 14 residues. CDR3 protein: CASSFVRQSSPLHF. CDR3 sequence (DNA): TGTGCCAGCAGTTTCGTGAGACAGTCGTCACCCCTCCACTTT.

Only a few counts were recorded for this clone. This chain uses TRBV5-1 with TRBJ1-5; D gene uncertain. The CDR3 contains 15 residues. The V gene's germline CDR1 is SGHRS and CDR2 YFSETQ. Trimming removed 0 bases at V and 2 bases at J, with 9 bases between. CDR3 region: CASSLAGLGNQPQHF. In DNA, the CDR3 is TGCGCCAGCAGCTTGGCCGGGTTGGGCAATCAGCCCCAGCATTTT.

This rearrangement joins TRBV28 to TRBJ1-5; maybe TRBD1 (5 bases). Germline V gives CDR1 MDHEN, CDR2 SYDVKM. The CDR3 spans 14 residues. V was cut by 6 bases and J by 9 bases, with 18 bases left in between. This chain's CDR3 is CASRTPRAPGPQHF. In DNA form, the CDR3 reads TGTGCCAGCAGGACGCCCAGGGCCCCTGGGCCCCAGCATTTT.

The genes are TRBV28 and TRBJ2-2; TRBD1 matches 9 bases. The V and J ends lost 8 bases and 3 bases, in that order; junction bases with no gene match: 4. Germline V CDR1 and CDR2: MDHEN, SYDVKM. The CDR3 is 14 residues long. The CDR3 DNA reads TGTGCCAGCTGGGACAGGGCCCACACCGGGGAGCTGTTTTTT. It translates to CASWDRAHTGELFF. The variable domain in full, completed from reference TRBV28 and TRBJ2-2, reads DVKVTQSSRYLVKRTGEKVFLECVQDMDHENMFWYRQDPGLGLRLIYFSYDVKMKEKGDIPEGYSVSREKKERFSLILESASTNQTSMYLCASWDRAHTGELFFGEGSRLTVL.

CDR3 nucleotides: TGTGCCAGCAGGGCCGAGAGCTCTGGGGCCAACGTCCTGACTTTC. It specifies CASRAESSGANVLTF. V usage is TRBV2 and J usage is TRBJ2-6; D unresolved. Germline values: CDR1 SNHLY, CDR2 FYNNEI. The CDR3 consists of 15 residues. V dropped 6 bases and J dropped 0 bases, with 9 bases sitting between them.

The V and J genes are TRBV29-1 and TRBJ2-3; D remains ambiguous. The ends were cut back, 4 bases at V and 2 bases at J, with 7 bases in the middle. This CDR3 is 12 amino acids long. Per the germline V gene, CDR1 is SQVTM and CDR2 is ANQGSEA. The CDR3 sequence is CSVVKTTDTQYF. The CDR3, as DNA: TGCAGCGTTGTGAAGACCACAGATACGCAGTATTTT.

The rearrangement links TRBV18 to TRBJ2-5; tentatively, D is TRBD2 (7 bases). Germline-derived CDR1 and CDR2 are KGHSH and LQKENI. The CDR3 loop spans 16 amino acids. The germline V and J ends were trimmed by 1 base and 5 bases, with 17 bases remaining between them. CDR3 coding DNA: TGTGCCAGCTCACCACTTTTGGCGGGGGCCTCGGAGACCCAGTACTTC. It encodes CASSPLLAGASETQYF.

The chain is built from TRBV18 and TRBJ2-7; weak D call: TRBD2 (5 bases). Per the germline V gene, CDR1 is KGHSH and CDR2 is LQKENI. CDR3 length equals 12 residues. Trimming stripped 5 bases from V and 3 bases from J, with 8 bases between. The CDR3 loop is CASSAEGYEQYF. The CDR3 DNA sequence: TGTGCCAGCTCAGCTGAGGGCTACGAGCAGTACTTC. Drawing the rest from reference TRBV18 and TRBJ2-7, the complete variable domain is NAGVMQNPRHLVRRRGQEARLRCSPMKGHSHVYWYRQLPEEGLKFMVYLQKENIIDESGMPKERFSAEFPKEGPSILRIQQVVRGDSAAYFCASSAEGYEQYFGPGTRLTVT.

This clone was seen only a few times. The CDR3 bases are TGTGCCAGTAAAACGGCGGGGGGGGCTCACTCCTACAATGAGCAGTTCTTC. The encoded protein is CASKTAGGAHSYNEQFF. The chain has TRBV19 and TRBJ2-1, with 9 bases that match TRBD2. This CDR3 comprises 17 residues. V shed 7 bases, J shed 0 bases, and the junction held 10 bases outside the gene matches. In germline, CDR1 is LNHDA, CDR2 SQIVND (reference sequence).

J is TRBJ1-2 and V is TRBV5-1, with TRBD1 as a possible D gene (5 bases). Trimming took off 3 bases at V and 2 bases at J, with 17 bases between the two ends. From germline, CDR1 is SGHRS and CDR2 YFSETQ. The CDR3 covers 16 residues. CDR3 loop: CASSSGVGELNYGYTF. The CDR3 nucleotides are TGCGCCAGCAGCTCGGGAGTAGGGGAACTCAACTATGGCTACACCTTC.

The chain uses TRBV11-2 and TRBJ2-7, with TRBD1 matching over 8 bases. CDR1 is SGHAT and CDR2 is FQNNGV in the germline V gene. The CDR3 is 14 residues long. V lost 1 base, J lost 2 bases, and 1 base stayed unmatched. CDR3 nucleotide sequence: TGTGCCAGCAGCTTAGCACAGGGGGCCTACGAGCAGTACTTC. Protein product: CASSLAQGAYEQYF.

This chain uses TRBV6-4 with TRBJ2-5; 7 bases fit TRBD2. Germline V gene data show CDR1 as MRHNA and CDR2 as SNTAGT. J gave up 7 bases and V 2 bases, and 4 bases lay outside the gene matches. This CDR3 is 13 amino acids long. The CDR3 DNA reads as TGTGCCAGCAGTGACCACCGCGGGGGGACCCAGTACTTC. Encoded protein: CASSDHRGGTQYF.

This clone was seen a handful of times. The chain uses TRBV6-5 and TRBJ2-7; 8 bases are shared with TRBD1. Per the germline V gene, CDR1 is MNHEY and CDR2 is SVGAGI. The CDR3 has 16 residues. The J segment lost 4 bases and the V segment lost 2 bases, leaving 10 bases of the junction unmatched. CDR3 nucleotides: TGTGCCAGCAGTTACACGTCGACAGGGGCAAAATACGAGCAGTACTTC. It specifies CASSYTSTGAKYEQYF.

V and J are TRBV5-1 and TRBJ2-3; unclear D gene. V was trimmed by 1 base and J by 0 bases, leaving 3 bases between them. From germline, CDR1 is SGHRS and CDR2 YFSETQ. The CDR3 consists of 13 residues. The DNA for the CDR3 is TGCGCCAGCAGCTTGTTGAGCACAGATACGCAGTATTTT. It translates to CASSLLSTDTQYF. The entire variable domain, with the rest obtained from reference TRBV5-1 and TRBJ2-3, is as follows: KAGVTQTPRYLIKTRGQQVTLSCSPISGHRSVSWYQQTPGQGLQFLFEYFSETQRNKGNFPGRFSGRQFSNSRSEMNVSTLELGDSALYLCASSLLSTDTQYFGPGTRLTVL.

The chain recombines TRBV28 with TRBJ2-7, with TRBD2 identical over 7 bases. Germline V CDR1 and CDR2: MDHEN, SYDVKM. The J segment lost 5 bases and the V segment lost 5 bases, leaving 9 bases of the junction unmatched. The length of the CDR3 is 14 residues. The DNA for the CDR3 is TGTGCCAGCAGTGCCGGGACTACGCCTAACGAGCAGTACTTC. Protein sequence: CASSAGTTPNEQYF.

This sequence joins TRBV4-1 and TRBJ1-4; 7 positions agree with TRBD1. Trimming cost V 4 bases and J 3 bases; bases outside gene matches: 5. There are 15 residues in the CDR3. Germline CDR1 is MGHRA and CDR2 is YSYEKL. The CDR3 reads CASSLTGTANEKLFF. CDR3 nucleotide sequence: TGCGCCAGCAGCCTTACCGGGACAGCTAATGAAAAACTGTTTTTT.

This clone has only a few counts. The same CDR3 also results from other DNA sequences found in this sample. V usage is TRBV7-9 and J usage is TRBJ2-2, with 11 nucleotides matching TRBD2. Germline CDR1 is SEHNR and CDR2 is FQNEAQ (reference sequence). J was trimmed by 1 base and V by 5 bases; bases with no gene match: 3. This CDR3 is built from 16 residues. CDR3 nucleotide sequence: TGTGCCAGCAGCCTCCTAGCGGGAGGGAACACCGGGGAGCTGTTTTTT. Translation gives CASSLLAGGNTGELFF.

The chain combines TRBV4-1 with TRBJ1-4; TRBD1 matches at 7 bases. Per the germline V gene, CDR1 is MGHRA and CDR2 is YSYEKL. The CDR3 is 14 residues long. The V and J ends lost 4 bases and 4 bases, in that order; junction bases with no gene match: 3. CDR3 protein: CASSPGQINEKLFF. The CDR3 nucleotides read TGCGCCAGCAGCCCGGGACAGATTAATGAAAAACTGTTTTTT.

This clone was recorded a few times. The rearrangement joins TRBV30 to TRBJ2-7; TRBD2 matches at 9 bases. The junction had 8 bases not matched to a gene; V was cut back by 1 base and J by 7 bases. The CDR3 is 14 residues long. Germline-derived CDR1 and CDR2 are GTSNPN and SVGIG (reference sequence). The CDR3, as DNA: TGTGCCTGGAGTGATAGCGGGAGTGTGAAAGAGCAGTACTTC. Protein sequence: CAWSDSGSVKEQYF.

The genes are TRBV7-9 and TRBJ1-2, with 10 bases aligning to TRBD1. This CDR3 has 16 residues. CDR1 and CDR2 from the germline V gene are SEHNR and FQNEAQ (reference sequence). With 0 bases clipped from V and 4 bases from J, the junction kept 5 bases outside the gene matches. The CDR3 here is CASSLAGTGAGYGYTF. CDR3 nucleotides: TGTGCCAGCAGCTTAGCAGGGACAGGGGCGGGCTATGGCTACACCTTC.